These 25 T cell receptor beta chains share one sample of origin, sequenced in a study of tumor and adjacent non-tumor tissue in lung cancer listed by TCRdb under 2018. RNA was isolated from bulk unsorted tissue, and RNA quality was assessed with a NanoDrop ND-1000 and an Agilent 2100. The normal lung samples consisted of distant non-tumor tissue collected more than 3 cm from the tumor edge. The library was built by means of multiplex PCR. The instrument was an Illumina HiSeq 2500. TCRbeta libraries were constructed through three rounds of nested PCR with primers (Table S4) according to protocols modified from ARM-PCR. Clones were called with MiXCR by TCRdb after fastp trimmed the public reads at Q25, and only in-frame beta chains were retained. Identical CDR3 protein sequences are pooled into one entry, listed with their most common genes and DNA. For this sample there are 80,000 to 130,000 distinct CDR3 sequences; 50% to 70% appear just once. Of the sample, roughly 19% falls within the top ten clones.

Sequenced sample: distant non-tumor lung tissue. These receptors were collected from a man younger than 40 with non-small cell lung cancer.

This clonotype was observed a single time. It may be a read error: a sequence one base away is much more abundant. The chain couples TRBV20-1 to TRBJ1-4; 8 positions match TRBD1. V lost 7 bases, J lost 3 bases, and 10 bases stayed unmatched. Per germline, CDR1 DFQATT and CDR2 SNEGSKA (reference sequence). CDR3 length equals 15 residues. DNA of the CDR3: TGCAGTGTTACACGACAGGGGCCCTCTAATGAAAAACTGTTTTTT. This encodes CSVTRQGPSNEKLFF.

Concerning this clonotype itself: Compared with germline, one end of the junction differs, possibly owing to a read error. The V gene is TRBV20-1, the J gene TRBJ2-2, with 9 bases lining up with TRBD2. Germline lookup yields CDR1 DFQATT and CDR2 SNEGSKA (reference sequence). CDR3 length equals 15 residues. This CDR3 is CSARIAGANIGELFF. The CDR3 coding sequence is TGCAGTGCACGGATAGCGGGAGCGAACATCGGGGAGCTGTTTTTT.

This clonotype was counted between two and nine times. This chain joins TRBV6-5 and TRBJ1-1; TRBD1 matches at 8 bases. V was clipped by 4 bases and J by 6 bases; unmatched bases: 4. The CDR3 consists of 13 residues. The germline V gene has CDR1 MNHEY and CDR2 SVGAGI. In DNA form, the CDR3 reads TGTGCCAGCAGTTCCTCGGACAGGGCTGAAGCTTTCTTT. Encoded protein: CASSSSDRAEAFF.

As concerns this clonotype: The junction shows a germline mismatch at one end, possibly a read error. The J gene is TRBJ2-1, the V gene TRBV4-2, with 8 bases lining up with TRBD2. The germline V gene has CDR1 LGHNA and CDR2 YNFKEQ. The CDR3 spans 15 residues. CDR3 protein: CACSPRTGGDNEQFF. CDR3 sequence (DNA): TGTGCCTGCAGCCCCCGGACCGGGGGGGACAATGAGCAGTTCTTC.

As to this clonotype: Just one base apart from a much larger clone, this may be a read error. The chain is built from TRBV10-3 and TRBJ2-4; D gene uncertain. Trimming stripped 3 bases from V and 0 bases from J, with 9 bases between. CDR1 and CDR2 (germline): ENHRY, SYGVKD. The CDR3 sequence is 15 residues long. The CDR3 nucleotides are TGTGCCATCAGTGACGTACAGCTAGCCAAAAACATTCAGTACTTC. This sequence encodes CAISDVQLAKNIQYF.

A word on this clonotype: A junction end diverges from the germline sequence, so it may reflect a read error. The J gene is TRBJ2-3, the V gene TRBV20-1; D possibly corresponds to TRBD2 (5 bases). CDR3 length equals 14 residues. The germline gives CDR1 DFQATT, CDR2 SNEGSKA (reference sequence). CDR3 region: CSARIASSRDTQYF. Here the CDR3 DNA reads TGCAGTGCTAGGATAGCGAGTAGCAGAGATACGCAGTATTTT.

There are a few counts of this clonotype. This may stem from a read error, because a much larger clone lies one nucleotide away. The chain recombines TRBV20-1 with TRBJ1-6; TRBD1 might be the D (5 bases). The V and J ends lost 1 base and 2 bases respectively, with 12 bases between them. The CDR3 runs to 16 residues. The germline V gene encodes CDR1 DFQATT and CDR2 SNEGSKA (reference sequence). CDR3 DNA: TGCAGTGCTAGAGCGGCGGGGGGTACCTATAATTCACCCCTCCACTTT. Its translation: CSARAAGGTYNSPLHF.

Regarding this clonotype: The junction does not match germline at one end; this may be a read error. V usage is TRBV20-1 and J usage is TRBJ2-7; 7 bases match TRBD1. The V gene's germline CDR1 is DFQATT and CDR2 SNEGSKA (reference sequence). The CDR3 contains 12 residues. The CDR3 region is CCARDSSYEQYF. Here the CDR3 DNA reads TGCTGTGCTAGGGACAGCTCCTACGAGCAGTACTTC.

This CDR3 reads CAGIHQGEEQFF. The CDR3 DNA reads as TGTGCCGGCATCCATCAAGGGGAGGAGCAGTTCTTC. J is TRBJ2-1 and V is TRBV4-2, with D perhaps being TRBD1 or TRBD2 (5 bases each). The CDR3 has 12 amino acids. Trimming pared 11 bases from V and 10 bases from J, leaving 18 bases between. Germline CDR1 is LGHNA and CDR2 is YNFKEQ.

To note about this clonotype: This could be a read error, since a much larger clone is one nucleotide away. The chain joins TRBV30 to TRBJ1-1, with TRBD1 matching over 7 bases. The CDR3 contains 11 residues. Germline values: CDR1 GTSNPN, CDR2 SVGIG (reference sequence). CDR3 sequence: CVWGDRAFAFF. In DNA form, the CDR3 reads TGTGTCTGGGGCGACAGGGCTTTTGCTTTCTTT. Full variable domain (missing parts from reference TRBV30 and TRBJ1-1): SQTIHQWPATLVQPVGSPLSLECTVEGTSNPNLYWYRQAAGRGLQLLFYSVGIGQISSEVPQNLSASRPQDRQFILSSKKLLLSDSGFYLCVWGDRAFAFFGQGTRLTVV.

As regards this clonotype: The junction does not match germline at one end; this may be a read error. The gene calls are TRBV20-1 and TRBJ2-1, with 10 positions matching TRBD2. The CDR3 has 15 amino acids. Germline V CDR1 and CDR2: DFQATT, SNEGSKA (reference sequence). CDR3 residues: CSALTGTSVLHEYFF. DNA for the CDR3: TGCAGTGCCCTGACCGGGACTAGCGTTCTCCATGAGTACTTTTTC.

Concerning this clonotype itself: One junction end disagrees with the germline gene, perhaps due to a read error. The chain's CDR3 is CTSSPGLAGEGETQHF. CDR3 bases: TGTACCAGTAGCCCGGGACTAGCGGGAGAGGGTGAGACCCAGCACTTC. The chain links TRBV11-3 to TRBJ2-5; 14 bases match TRBD2. CDR1 is SGHNT and CDR2 is YENEEA in the germline V gene. CDR3 length: 16 amino acids.

This clonotype was observed once. A read error may account for a junction end that differs from germline. The chain links TRBV11-3 to TRBJ2-4; D perhaps matches TRBD1 (5 bases). Germline assignment: CDR1 SGHNT and CDR2 YENEEA. CDR3 length equals 12 residues. This CDR3 reads CASSLQAPDQYF. The CDR3 coding sequence is TGTGCCAGCAGCCTACAGGCCCCAGATCAGTACTTT.

The chain recombines TRBV20-1 with TRBJ2-7, with 9 bases fitting TRBD1. Germline loops: CDR1 DFQATT, CDR2 SNEGSKA (reference sequence). The CDR3 has 13 residues. J was trimmed by 3 bases and V by 1 base; bases with no gene match: 1. In DNA form, the CDR3 reads TGCAGTGCTAGAGCGGACAGGGGCTACGAGCAGTACTTC. Its translation is CSARADRGYEQYF.

About this clonotype: Given a much more abundant clone one base away, this may be a read error. The V and J genes are TRBV12-3 or TRBV12-4 and TRBJ2-2; no clear D. The CDR3 is 15 residues long. The CDR3: CASGLVVSDTGELFF. CDR3 coding DNA: TGTGCCAGCGGTTTAGTGGTGTCCGACACCGGGGAGCTGTTTTTT.

The chain carries TRBV20-1 and TRBJ1-4; 8 bases agree with TRBD1. J lost 6 bases, V lost 5 bases, and 5 bases had no gene match. The germline gives CDR1 DFQATT, CDR2 SNEGSKA (reference sequence). The CDR3 is 13 residues long. CDR3 sequence: CSAGGQGYEKLFF. CDR3 nucleotide sequence: TGCAGTGCTGGAGGACAGGGTTATGAAAAACTGTTTTTT.

Points on this clonotype: This may arise from a read error, as a much more abundant clone is one base away. This chain connects TRBV7-8 to TRBJ1-1; D is uncertain. From germline, CDR1 is SGHVS and CDR2 FQNEAQ. This CDR3 has 13 residues. The DNA for the CDR3 is TGTACCAGCAGCTTAGACACCTGGGGTGAAGCTTTCTTT. Its protein product is CTSSLDTWGEAFF.

This chain links TRBV20-1 with TRBJ2-7, with D possibly TRBD2 on 6 matching bases. Per the germline V gene, CDR1 is DFQATT and CDR2 is SNEGSKA (reference sequence). CDR3 length: 13 residues. V was trimmed by 8 bases and J by 9 bases, leaving 23 bases between them. The CDR3 DNA reads TGCAGTATTAGAGATTTGGGGACTGAAGGGCAGTACTTC. Translation gives CSIRDLGTEGQYF.

This clonotype occurred a few times. Being one base from a much bigger clone, this may be a read error. The V gene is TRBV12-3 or TRBV12-4, the J gene TRBJ2-1; the D call may be TRBD1 or TRBD2 (5 bases each). This CDR3 has 12 residues. The CDR3 bases are TGTGCCAGCAGTTTCCCAGGGAGCACCATACTCTTC. Its translation: CASSFPGSTILF.

Concerning this clonotype itself: At one end the junction does not follow the germline gene, possibly because of a read error. The V and J genes are TRBV20-1 and TRBJ2-1, with D perhaps matching TRBD2 (7 bases). From germline, CDR1 is DFQATT and CDR2 SNEGSKA (reference sequence). The CDR3 length is 15 residues. The CDR3 nucleotides read TGCAGAGCTAGTCTACTAGGGGGGGGCTATAATGAGCAGTTCTTC. It codes for CRASLLGGGYNEQFF.

This clonotype came up many times. The gene calls are TRBV11-2 and TRBJ2-2; D is unresolved. CDR3 length equals 15 residues. Germline CDR1 reads SGHAT; CDR2 reads FQNNGV. Trimming shortened V by 0 bases and J by 7 bases, and 12 bases separated the two germline ends. CDR3 in DNA: TGTGCCAGCAGCTTAGAGGCGACGGCATTCGGGGAGCTGTTTTTT. This gives the protein CASSLEATAFGELFF. The full variable domain, rest sourced from reference TRBV11-2 and TRBJ2-2, is EAGVAQSPRYKIIEKRQSVAFWCNPISGHATLYWYQQILGQGPKLLIQFQNNGVVDDSQLPKDRFSAERLKGVDSTLKIQPAKLEDSAVYLCASSLEATAFGELFFGEGSRLTVL.

Many counts were recorded for this clonotype. The chain is built from TRBV6-2 or TRBV6-3 and TRBJ2-1; 8 bases are a match to TRBD1. The CDR3 is 17 residues long. V was clipped by 2 bases and J by 0 bases; unmatched bases: 6. Per the germline V gene, CDR1 is MNHEY and CDR2 is SVGEGT. The CDR3 loop reads CASSYAGGPLSYNEQFF. Written as DNA, the CDR3 is TGTGCCAGCAGTTACGCAGGGGGCCCCCTCTCCTACAATGAGCAGTTCTTC.

The CDR3 DNA reads TGCAGCGTTGTGCCGGGACCGAGCTCCTACGAACAATACTTC. Its translation is CSVVPGPSSYEQYF. The rearrangement joins TRBV29-1 to TRBJ2-7; the D gene could be TRBD1 or TRBD2 (5 bases each). Per germline, CDR1 SQVTM and CDR2 ANQGSEA. Trimming removed 4 bases at V and 13 bases at J, with 26 bases between. The CDR3 has 14 residues.

Remarks on this clonotype: It is likely a read error, because the conserved phenylalanine at the end of the CDR3 is missing. The V gene is TRBV20-1, the J gene TRBJ2-1; 10 bases align to TRBD2. V lost 8 bases to trimming and J lost 4 bases; unmatched junction nucleotides: 8. The CDR3 extends over 14 amino acids. The germline V gene has CDR1 DFQATT and CDR2 SNEGSKA (reference sequence). The CDR3 sequence is CSPELAGGYNEQFL. CDR3 DNA sequence: TGCAGTCCAGAATTAGCGGGAGGATACAATGAGCAGTTCTTA.

V gene TRBV29-1 combines with J gene TRBJ2-1; weak D call: TRBD1 (5 bases). Deletions cut 0 bases from V and 5 bases from J, with 8 bases between. Germline V CDR1 and CDR2: SQVTM, ANQGSEA. This CDR3 has 13 residues. CDR3 protein: CSVEETVDNEQFF. DNA for the CDR3: TGCAGCGTTGAAGAGACAGTGGACAATGAGCAGTTCTTC.